The text below deals with one T cell receptor (beta chain). This entry comes from a study of control samples from healthy donors and cancer patients. Germline CDR1 SGHTA, CDR2 FQGTGA. The CDR3 extends over 14 amino acids. Deletions cut 0 bases from V and 0 bases from J, with 2 bases between. Some clones are missing from TCRdb's copy, which holds only in-frame ones; the method was immunoSEQ multiplex PCR. The profile covers around 93,000 clones, with 85% to 90% appearing a single time and 13% to 15% taken by the ten largest. The sample comprised blood. This receptor was obtained from a man aged 25 to 40 in good health. The genes are TRBV7-3 and TRBJ2-2; D unclear. CDR3 bases: TGTGCCAGCAGCTTAACTCCGAACACCGGGGAGCTGTTTTTT. As protein: CASSLTPNTGELFF.